This T cell receptor beta chain was recovered during a study of CD8 T cells in Susac syndrome. An amount of RNA that ranged from 0.5 to 1 ug was reverse transcribed with random hexamers. A single record per CDR3 protein comes from TCRdb applying MiXCR to the immunoSEQ multiplex PCR reads. The table lists 100,000 to 150,000 distinct CDR3 sequences, 65% to 90% of them singletons. Material: CD8+ T cells from PBMCs. This sequence originates from a human donor with multiple sclerosis.

In DNA, the CDR3 is TGTGCCAGCTCTCCGACTGTGGAGACCGGGGAGCTGTTTTTT. This translates into CASSPTVETGELFF. The rearrangement links TRBV18 to TRBJ2-2; D is unresolved. The germline CDR1 and CDR2 sequences are KGHSH and LQKENI. Trimming took 6 bases from V and 5 from J, leaving 13 bases between them. The CDR3 has 14 residues.